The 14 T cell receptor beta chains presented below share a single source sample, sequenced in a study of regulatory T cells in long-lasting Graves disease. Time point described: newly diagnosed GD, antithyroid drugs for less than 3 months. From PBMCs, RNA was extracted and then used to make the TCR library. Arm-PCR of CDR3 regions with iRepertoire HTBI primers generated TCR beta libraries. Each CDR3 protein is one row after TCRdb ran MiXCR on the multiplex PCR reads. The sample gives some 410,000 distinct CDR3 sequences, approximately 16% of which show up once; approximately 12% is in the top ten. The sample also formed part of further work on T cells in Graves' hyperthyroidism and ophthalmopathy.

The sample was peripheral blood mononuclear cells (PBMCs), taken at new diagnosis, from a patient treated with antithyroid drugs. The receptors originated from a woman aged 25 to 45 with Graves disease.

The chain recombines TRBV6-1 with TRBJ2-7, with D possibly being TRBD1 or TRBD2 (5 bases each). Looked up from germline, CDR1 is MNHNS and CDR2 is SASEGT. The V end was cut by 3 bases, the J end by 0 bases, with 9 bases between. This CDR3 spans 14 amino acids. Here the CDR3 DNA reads TGTGCCAGCAGTGAGAGGGGCAGCTCCTACGAGCAGTACTTC. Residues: CASSERGSSYEQYF.

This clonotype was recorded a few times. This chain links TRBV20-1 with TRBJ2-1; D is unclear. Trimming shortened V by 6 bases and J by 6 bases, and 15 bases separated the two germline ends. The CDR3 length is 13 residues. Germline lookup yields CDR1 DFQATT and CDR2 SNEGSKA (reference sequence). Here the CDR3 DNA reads TGCAGTGCGGAACGACTGCAGTCCAATGAGCAGTTCTTC. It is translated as CSAERLQSNEQFF.

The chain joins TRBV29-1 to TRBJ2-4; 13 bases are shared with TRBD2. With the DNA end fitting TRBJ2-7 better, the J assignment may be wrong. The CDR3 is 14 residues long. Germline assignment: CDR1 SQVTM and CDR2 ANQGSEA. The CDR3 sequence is CSVGTSGSRGEQYF. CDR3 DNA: TGCAGCGTTGGGACTAGCGGGAGTCGCGGCGAGCAGTACTTC.

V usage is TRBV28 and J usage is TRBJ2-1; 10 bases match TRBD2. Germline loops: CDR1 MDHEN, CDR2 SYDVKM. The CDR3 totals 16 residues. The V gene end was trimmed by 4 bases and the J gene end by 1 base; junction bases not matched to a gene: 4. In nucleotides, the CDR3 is TGTGCCAGCAGTTCGGTAGCGGGGGGATCCTACAATGAGCAGTTCTTC. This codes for CASSSVAGGSYNEQFF.

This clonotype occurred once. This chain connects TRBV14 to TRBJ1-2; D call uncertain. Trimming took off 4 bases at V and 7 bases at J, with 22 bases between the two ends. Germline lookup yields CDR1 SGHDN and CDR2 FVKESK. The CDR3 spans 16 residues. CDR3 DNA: TGTGCCAGCAGCCGCTTTACCCTCAGCCCTGGGATTGGCTACACCTTC. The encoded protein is CASSRFTLSPGIGYTF.

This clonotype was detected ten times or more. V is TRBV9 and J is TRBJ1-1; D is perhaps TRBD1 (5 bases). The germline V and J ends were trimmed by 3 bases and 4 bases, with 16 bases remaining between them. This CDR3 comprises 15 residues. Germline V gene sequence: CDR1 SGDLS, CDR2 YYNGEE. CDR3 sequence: CASSEIRGGGTEAFF. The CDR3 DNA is TGTGCCAGCAGCGAAATTAGGGGCGGTGGCACTGAAGCTTTCTTT.

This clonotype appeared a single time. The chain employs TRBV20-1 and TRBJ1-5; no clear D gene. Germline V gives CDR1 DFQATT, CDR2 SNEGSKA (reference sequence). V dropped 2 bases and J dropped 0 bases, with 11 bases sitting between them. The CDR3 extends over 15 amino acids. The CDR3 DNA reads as TGCAGTGCTAGACCCCCGGCCTCTAGCAATCAGCCCCAGCATTTT. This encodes CSARPPASSNQPQHF.

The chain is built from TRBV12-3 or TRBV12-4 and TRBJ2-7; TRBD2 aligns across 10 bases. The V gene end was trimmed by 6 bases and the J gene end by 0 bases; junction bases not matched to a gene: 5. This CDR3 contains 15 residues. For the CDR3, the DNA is TGTGCCAGCAGCCAGGGACTAGCGCACTCCTACGAGCAGTACTTC. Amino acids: CASSQGLAHSYEQYF.

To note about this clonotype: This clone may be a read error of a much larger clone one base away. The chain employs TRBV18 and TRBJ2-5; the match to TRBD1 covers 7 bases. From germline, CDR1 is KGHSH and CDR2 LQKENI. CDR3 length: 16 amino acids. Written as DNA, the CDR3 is TGTGCCAGCCCACCACCGGCAGGGGGTCTTGGGAAGACCCAGTACTTC. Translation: CASPPPAGGLGKTQYF.

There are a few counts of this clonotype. CDR3 protein: CASSTVNLHSYEQYF. The DNA for the CDR3 is TGTGCCAGCAGTACAGTAAACCTACACTCCTACGAGCAGTACTTC. The V gene is TRBV6-1, the J gene TRBJ2-7; no clear D. Germline-derived CDR1 and CDR2 are MNHNS and SASEGT. Trimming pared 5 bases from V and 0 bases from J, leaving 14 bases between. CDR3 length equals 15 residues.

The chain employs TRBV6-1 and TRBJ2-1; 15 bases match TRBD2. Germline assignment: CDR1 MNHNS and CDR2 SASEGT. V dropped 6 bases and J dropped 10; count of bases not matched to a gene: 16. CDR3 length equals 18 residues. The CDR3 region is CASRDPTRTSGRESEQFF. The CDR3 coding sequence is TGTGCCAGCAGAGACCCCACCCGGACTAGCGGGAGGGAAAGCGAGCAGTTCTTC.

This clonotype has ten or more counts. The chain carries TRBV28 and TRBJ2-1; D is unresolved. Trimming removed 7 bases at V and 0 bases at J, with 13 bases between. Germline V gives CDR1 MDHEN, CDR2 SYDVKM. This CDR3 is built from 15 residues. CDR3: CASTFGQYSYNEQFF. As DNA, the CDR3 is TGTGCCAGCACTTTCGGGCAGTACTCCTACAATGAGCAGTTCTTC.

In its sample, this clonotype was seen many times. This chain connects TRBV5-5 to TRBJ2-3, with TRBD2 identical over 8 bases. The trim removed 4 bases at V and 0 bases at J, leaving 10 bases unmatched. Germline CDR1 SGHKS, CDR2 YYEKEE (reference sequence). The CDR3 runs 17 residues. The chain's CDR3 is CASSPVRREVSTDTQYF. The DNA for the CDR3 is TGTGCCAGCAGCCCGGTCCGGCGGGAGGTTAGCACAGATACGCAGTATTTT. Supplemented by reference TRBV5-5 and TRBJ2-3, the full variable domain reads DAGVTQSPTHLIKTRGQQVTLRCSPISGHKSVSWYQQVLGQGPQFIFQYYEKEERGRGNFPDRFSARQFPNYSSELNVNALLLGDSALYLCASSPVRREVSTDTQYFGPGTRLTVL.

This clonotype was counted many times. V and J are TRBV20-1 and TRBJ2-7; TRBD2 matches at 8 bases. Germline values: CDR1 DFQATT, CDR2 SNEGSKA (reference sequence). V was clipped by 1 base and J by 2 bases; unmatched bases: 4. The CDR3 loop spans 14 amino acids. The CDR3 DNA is TGCAGTGCTAGAGGACTAGCGCGAACCTACGAGCAGTACTTC. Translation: CSARGLARTYEQYF.